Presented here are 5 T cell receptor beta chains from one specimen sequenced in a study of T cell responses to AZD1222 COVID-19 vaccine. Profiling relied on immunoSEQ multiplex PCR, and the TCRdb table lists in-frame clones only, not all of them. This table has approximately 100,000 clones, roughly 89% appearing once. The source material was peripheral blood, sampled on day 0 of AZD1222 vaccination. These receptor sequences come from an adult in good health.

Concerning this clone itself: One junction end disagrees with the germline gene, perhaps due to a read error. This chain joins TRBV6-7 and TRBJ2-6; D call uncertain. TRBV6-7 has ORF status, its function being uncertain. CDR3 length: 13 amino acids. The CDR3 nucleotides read TGTGCCAGCAGGTACTCTGGGGCCAACGTCCTGACTTTC. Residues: CASRYSGANVLTF.

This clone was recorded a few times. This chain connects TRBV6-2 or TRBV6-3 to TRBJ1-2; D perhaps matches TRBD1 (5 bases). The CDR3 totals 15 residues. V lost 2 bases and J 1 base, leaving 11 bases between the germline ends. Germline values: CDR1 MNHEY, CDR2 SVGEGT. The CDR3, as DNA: TGTGCCAGCAGTTACCGGCTAGACAGTAACTATGGCTACACCTTC. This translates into CASSYRLDSNYGYTF.

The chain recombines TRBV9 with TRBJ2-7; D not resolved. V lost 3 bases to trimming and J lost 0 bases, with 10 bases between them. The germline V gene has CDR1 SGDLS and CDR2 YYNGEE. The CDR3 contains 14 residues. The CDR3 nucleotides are TGTGCCAGCAGCGCGAAGGGTACCTCCTACGAGCAGTACTTC. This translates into CASSAKGTSYEQYF.

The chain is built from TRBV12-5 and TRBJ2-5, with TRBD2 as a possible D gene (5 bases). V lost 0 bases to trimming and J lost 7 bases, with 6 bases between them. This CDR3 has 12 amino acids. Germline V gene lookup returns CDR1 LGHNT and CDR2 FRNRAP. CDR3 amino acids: CASGLVGRTQYF. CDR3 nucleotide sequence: TGTGCTAGTGGTTTGGTAGGGAGGACCCAGTACTTC.

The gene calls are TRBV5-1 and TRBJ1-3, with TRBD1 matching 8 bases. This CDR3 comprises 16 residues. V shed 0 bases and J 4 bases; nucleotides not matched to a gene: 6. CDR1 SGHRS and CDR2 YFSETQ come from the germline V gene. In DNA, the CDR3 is TGCGCCAGCAGCTTGGGCCTGACAGGGGACGGAAACACCATATATTTT. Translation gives CASSLGLTGDGNTIYF.